This TCR beta chain is from a study of T cells in Graves' hyperthyroidism and ophthalmopathy (dated by TCRdb to 2018 to 2020). Context from the whole study: Peripheral blood samples were taken at initial diagnosis, before any treatment was given. The roughly 94 discovery patients were randomly split 7:3 into training and test sets. TCR Vbeta CDR3 sequencing of 135 peripheral blood samples (over 40 ophthalmopathy, 75 hyperthyroidism and roughly 17 progressor patients) is reported in the paper. The study also compared thyroid tissue and blood T-cell repertoires from 5 to 7 Graves' hyperthyroidism patients. Prospective prediction of ophthalmopathy was tested in an independent validation cohort of 18 to 20 hyperthyroidism patients and some 17 patients who later progressed to ophthalmopathy. Once sampling was done, hyperthyroidism patients were given methimazole at a starting dose of 30 mg daily, whereas ophthalmopathy patients were given high-dose intravenous methylprednisolone. A discovery cohort of around 100 patients, 43 with Graves' ophthalmopathy and approximately 57 with stable Graves' hyperthyroidism, was used to find distinguishing TCR V-J signatures.

V sheds 0 bases and J sheds 9 bases, leaving 13 bases between their ends. The CDR3 has 14 amino acids, counting the end cysteine and phenylalanine. Solely the CDR3 DNA is kept, with 42 bases framed from the first base. CDR1 SGDLS and CDR2 YYNGEE are derived from the germline V gene. What the work shows at the level of the full study, not this receptor alone: Sample size was not statistically predetermined, and blinding of investigators to group allocation was not performed. During validation, the model predicted progression to ophthalmopathy a median of approximately 7 months ahead of onset, with approximately 70% sensitivity and 72% to 85% specificity. Ophthalmopathy was separated from stable hyperthyroidism by a 13 V-J signature model, with roughly 88% sensitivity and around 81% specificity obtained in cross-validation and 80%/75% obtained in testing. Most expanded thyroid clonotypes (frequency above 0.001) were also found in blood, which suggests that blood repertoires may mirror thyroid immune responses.

This clonotype was detected only once. Its antigen is unknown. No base qualities exist here, and no much larger clone lies one base off it. A lone read is weak support. In the ophthalmopathy patients, disease was moderately to severely active, with a Clinical Activity Score of 3 or more, a NOSPECS grade of 4 or more, and a duration of less than 3 months. The study excluded patients with uncontrolled infections, other autoimmune diseases, pregnancy or lactation. Diagnoses relied on clinical symptoms, serum thyroxine and TRAb, thyroid ultrasound and orbital computed tomography. PBMCs were separated from under 12 ml of fresh peripheral blood using Ficoll-Paque density gradient centrifugation. Total RNA was extracted using Trizol reagent, and RNA quality was assessed on an Agilent 2100 Bioanalyzer. The TCR beta CDR3 regions were amplified from RNA transcripts. The TCR CDR3 was subjected to a first round of RT-PCR using the HTBI primer set and the Qiagen OneStep RT-PCR kit. Libraries were constructed in a second round of multiplex PCR, after which size selection and purification were carried out. The libraries were sequenced on an Illumina HiSeq2000 using paired-end 100 bp reads. The study's processing was this. Raw data were processed with SOAPnuke, discarding reads with adapters, uncalled bases, mean Phred below 15, or no exact constant-primer or identifier match. COPE v1.2.5 was used to merge the high-quality paired reads, and each unique nucleotide sequence was defined as a clonotype. MiTCR v1.1 was used to align the clonotypes against IMGT TRBV, TRBD and TRBJ reference segments. The analysis included only V-J combinations with a frequency above 0.0001, which together covered 99% to 99.2% of the repertoires. The TCS score was defined as F50 (clonal expansion) divided by E x V (chaos), with BLOSUM62-based TCRdist calculated between CDR3 peptides within each V-J. Welch's t-statistics and random forest reduced some 510 V-J features to roughly 13, which were used in a naive Bayes classifier (R e1071). Thyroid-blood repertoire similarity was quantified with the Morisita-Horn index. TCRdb reworked the public reads: Q25 trimming with fastp, MiXCR clone assembly, productive beta chains retained. Rows matching on CDR3 protein sequence are summarized as one entry with the most common DNA and genes. For this entry, the V and J calls and clone size follow TCRdb and not the study's own pipeline. The sample contains about 58,000 distinct CDR3 sequences, just under 50% of them found a single time. Under 15% of the sample goes to the ten largest clones.

The receptor chain draws on TRBV9 and TRBJ2-1; the D gene is perhaps TRBD1, from 6 matching bases. This sequence was found in a woman aged 25 to 39 with Graves' ophthalmopathy. What was sequenced was blood. The nucleotide sequence reads TGTGCCAGCAGCGTAGTGGGGGCAGGGAGTGAGCAGTTCTTC. This gives the protein CASSVVGAGSEQFF.